Each of the 5 T cell receptor beta chains below was sequenced from the same sample in a study of blood T cell repertoires in COVID-19. TCRdb's copy holds only in-frame clones and misses some; the assay was immunoSEQ multiplex PCR. The sample holds 95,000 to 120,000 clones, about four fifths seen once. Material for sequencing was peripheral blood. All receptors derive from a woman between 70 and 85 years old with acute or convalescent COVID-19.

V gene TRBV5-1 combines with J gene TRBJ1-4; the D gene is possibly TRBD1 (6 bases). There are 17 residues in the CDR3. Per germline, CDR1 SGHRS and CDR2 YFSETQ. V shed 0 bases and J shed 8 bases, with 20 bases lying between them. CDR3 amino acids: CASSLAPGTSTVEKLFF. The CDR3 region has the DNA TGCGCCAGCAGCTTGGCCCCCGGGACAAGTACAGTGGAAAAACTGTTTTTT.

The gene calls are TRBV19 and TRBJ2-2; D is possibly TRBD2 (6 bases). The V and J ends lost 6 bases and 0 bases respectively, with 14 bases between them. The CDR3 runs 16 residues. Germline CDR1 reads LNHDA; CDR2 reads SQIVND (reference sequence). This CDR3 reads CASSSIWGANTGELFF. CDR3 nucleotides: TGTGCCAGTAGCAGTATATGGGGGGCGAACACCGGGGAGCTGTTTTTT.

The table lists this clone with a few counts. The V call is TRBV10-3, the J call TRBJ1-1; a possible D gene is TRBD1 (5 bases). Germline CDR1 is ENHRY and CDR2 is SYGVKD. V shed 4 bases and J shed 4 bases, with 7 bases lying between them. This CDR3 region has 12 residues. The CDR3 is CAISGGSTEAFF. CDR3 coding DNA: TGTGCCATCAGTGGGGGCAGCACTGAAGCTTTCTTT.

This chain uses TRBV28 with TRBJ1-2, with D uncertain. The V gene lost 2 bases and the J gene lost 4 bases, with 14 bases spanning the gap. The length of the CDR3 is 15 residues. Germline lookup yields CDR1 MDHEN and CDR2 SYDVKM. CDR3 in amino acids: CASSLATSAGYGYTF. The CDR3 DNA reads as TGTGCCAGCAGTTTAGCAACGTCTGCCGGCTATGGCTACACCTTC.

This clone appeared a single time. This chain connects TRBV28 to TRBJ1-2; 12 bases fit TRBD1. Germline values: CDR1 MDHEN, CDR2 SYDVKM. V lost 5 bases and J lost 0; bases outside the gene matches: 10. CDR3 length: 18 amino acids. The CDR3 is CASSAPGTGGYTNYGYTF. Here the CDR3 DNA reads TGTGCCAGCAGTGCCCCCGGGACAGGGGGCTACACTAACTATGGCTACACCTTC.